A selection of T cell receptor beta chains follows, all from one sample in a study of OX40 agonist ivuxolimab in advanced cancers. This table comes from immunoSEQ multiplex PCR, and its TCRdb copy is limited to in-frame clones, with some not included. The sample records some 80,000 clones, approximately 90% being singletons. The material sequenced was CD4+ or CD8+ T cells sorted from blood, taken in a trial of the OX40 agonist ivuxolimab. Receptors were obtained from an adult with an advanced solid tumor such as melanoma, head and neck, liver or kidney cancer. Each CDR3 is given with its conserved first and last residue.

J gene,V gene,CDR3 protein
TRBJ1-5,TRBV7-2,CASSLVAGLNQPQHF
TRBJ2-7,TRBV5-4,CASSLAPPYTYEQYF
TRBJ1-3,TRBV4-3,CASSQGAGRDTIYF
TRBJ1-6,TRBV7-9,CASSWGQGISPLHF
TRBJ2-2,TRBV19,CASYGLAATGELFF
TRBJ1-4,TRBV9,CASSPRAFNEKLFF
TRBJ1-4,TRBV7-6,CASSLAGQGPLYEKLFF
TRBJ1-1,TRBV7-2,CASSLGGRPEAFF
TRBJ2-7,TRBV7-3,CASSRGRTGTNEQYF
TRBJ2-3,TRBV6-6,CASSPGSDTQYF
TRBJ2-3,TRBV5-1,CASSAMGPDTQYF
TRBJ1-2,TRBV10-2,CASSTEDYYGYTF
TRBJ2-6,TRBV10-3,CAISGGANVLTF
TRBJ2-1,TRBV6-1,CASKRTSGPNEQFF
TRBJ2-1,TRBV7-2,CASSQAGGPNEQFF
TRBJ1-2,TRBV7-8,CASSLEDSNYGYTF
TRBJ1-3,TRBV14,CASSQWMNTIYF
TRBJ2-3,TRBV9,CASSVFPSGADTQYF
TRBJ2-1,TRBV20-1,CSASPHNEQFF